This T cell receptor beta chain derives from a study of tumor-infiltrating lymphocytes in primary liver carcinoma (dated by TCRdb to about 2017). About the investigation overall: Between late 2015 and early 2016, a handful of patients in China with histopathologically diagnosed primary liver carcinoma had surgical resection. Hepatocellular carcinoma (four) or combined HCC and intrahepatic cholangiocarcinoma (one) was present in the five patients, who were three men and two women aged 30 to 69 years. The five patients had tumors staged T1-T3 N0M0, with maximum diameters ranging from roughly 4 to 10 cm. Each sample produced about 3.5 to 7.13 million productive TCRbeta reads, and read depth showed no significant difference between tissue types. For each liver tumor, the study sampled five regions along with adjacent normal tissue and blood, and applied TCRbeta repertoire sequencing, expression microarrays and whole-exome sequencing. A total of approximately 35 specimens from 5 patients, comprising 25 or so tumor regions, 5 adjacent noncancerous liver tissues and 5 peripheral blood samples, were covered by TCRbeta repertoire sequencing. Technical replicate repertoires showed high reproducibility, with mean shared-clone rates about 0.92 and correlation coefficients above 0.98. Study-level results and caveats: Only four or five patients were included in the study, and the authors note that the findings should be validated in a larger study. Repertoire overlap was found to be higher between tumor regions (mean approximately 35%) than between tumor-adjacent (about 17%) or tumor-blood (around 14%) pairs, consistent with antigen-driven expansion. Because only the TCR beta chain was sequenced and unpaired alpha chains were not captured, true repertoire diversity is likely underestimated. Since the samples were bulk and unsorted, there was no way to compare CD4+ and CD8+ T cell repertoires. The top 250 clones made up a significantly larger repertoire fraction in tumors than in blood (p = 0.039).

Using a constant-region primer and ProtoScript II reverse transcriptase, TCRbeta-specific cDNA was reverse-transcribed from approximately 0.5 ug total RNA. Three nested multiplex PCR rounds, following a slightly modified ARM-PCR procedure, were used to build the TCRbeta libraries. The first two PCR rounds used multiplex TRBV1-TRBV30 forward primers with a Cbeta reverse primer, each for about 11 cycles. Sample barcodes and Illumina adapters were added in a final 25-cycle PCR with Deep VentR polymerase. Before sequencing, amplicons between 200 and 500 bp were purified from gel using a QIAquick gel extraction kit. The TCRbeta amplicons were sequenced with 250-bp paired-end reads on an Illumina HiSeq 2500. From the authors' description of their analysis: Quality trimming of reads was performed with Trimmomatic v0.33, and paired reads were merged with FLASH v1.2.11 so that full CDR3 sequences could be recovered. V, D and J germline segments were assigned to the rearranged TCRbeta sequences by MiGEC v1.2.1b. Clonotype statistics, along with Shannon-Wiener diversity indices, were calculated using VDJtools v1.0.0. To cut down on sampling bias, every analysis after diversity analysis relied on just the 250 most abundant clonotypes from each sample. TCRdb took the public reads, trimmed them with fastp at Q25, ran MiXCR for clone calling and kept in-frame beta chains. Rows matching on CDR3 protein sequence are summarized as one entry with the most common DNA and genes. Here the V and J calls rest on TCRdb's processing, not on the authors' analysis. The sample table contains about 350,000 distinct CDR3 sequences; only one count was recorded for approximately 64% of them. About 6.5% of the sample lies in the top ten.

Of note for this clonotype: Its target antigen remains unknown. Base-call qualities are not available, and no considerably larger clone is one nucleotide away.

RNA from unsorted whole blood was extracted with TRIzol reagent, and germline DNA was obtained with the DNeasy Blood & Tissue kit. At the time of sampling, the patients had chronic HBV infection and had not received any treatment. Before surgery, 4 to 5 milliliters of peripheral blood were collected into K2EDTA tubes. In the germline V gene, CDR1 corresponds to SGHAT and CDR2 to FQNNGV. V drops 5 bases and J drops 0 bases, leaving 18 bases in between. The CDR3 runs 17 residues from the cysteine to the phenylalanine. Only CDR3 DNA remains: 51 bases, in frame from the first base. The chain is made from TRBV11-2 and TRBJ2-3; no D gene is confidently identified. Sequenced material: peripheral blood. This sequence originates from a man aged 35 to 55 with primary liver carcinoma and hepatitis B virus infection. The CDR3 amino acid sequence is: CASSRPIGFFSTDTQYF. The bases are TGTGCCAGCAGCCGACCGATAGGATTCTTTAGCACAGATACGCAGTATTTT.